These T cell receptor beta chains were read from a single sample in a study of blood T cell repertoires in COVID-19. Profiled with immunoSEQ multiplex PCR; TCRdb holds only in-frame clones, not every one. Among 75,000 to 80,000 clones listed, roughly 90% were seen once. Sequenced material: peripheral blood. Receptors originate from a human donor in a cohort sampled during active COVID-19. The CDR3 runs from the conserved cysteine through the conserved F or W. Each record gives: clone size, V gene, D gene, J gene, CDR3 DNA, CDR3 protein. D genes are given only for firm matches. Size is stated for part of the rows, as once, few or many counts, or as a class when the clone is expanded.

-	TRBV5-1	TRBD1	TRBJ2-2	TGCGCCAGCAACCCAGGAAGGGGGACAGGGGATCTTTGGGGCACCGGGGAGCTGTTTTTT	CASNPGRGTGDLWGTGELFF
-	TRBV6-1	-	TRBJ1-2	TGTGCCAGCAGTGAAGATGAGGGCGGCTATGGCTACACCTTC	CASSEDEGGYGYTF
-	TRBV5-1	TRBD2	TRBJ2-1	TGCGCCAGCAGCGCGGGAGGGGGTACGTACAATGAGCAGTTCTTC	CASSAGGGTYNEQFF
-	TRBV7-2	TRBD2	TRBJ2-7	TGTGCCAGCAGCTTAGCGCCCCGTCAGACGACTAGCGGCTCCTACGAGCAGTACTTC	CASSLAPRQTTSGSYEQYF
-	TRBV5-4	-	TRBJ1-4	TGTGCCAGCAGCTTCGGGGGTCAAGGGGCCAATGAAAAACTGTTTTTT	CASSFGGQGANEKLFF
-	TRBV19	TRBD2	TRBJ2-1	TGTGCCAGTAGTATGTCTAGCGGAAACTACAATGAGCAGTTCTTC	CASSMSSGNYNEQFF
-	TRBV25-1	-	TRBJ1-2	TGTGCCAGCAGTGAGGGGCCCGAAACTTTCTATGGCTACACCTTC	CASSEGPETFYGYTF
-	TRBV19	-	TRBJ1-6	TGTGCCAGTAGTACGACAGTGGATGAGTCACCCCTCCACTTT	CASSTTVDESPLHF
once	TRBV28	-	TRBJ1-2	TGTGCCAGCAGTCACAAATATGGCTACACCTTC	CASSHKYGYTF
-	TRBV6-5	-	TRBJ2-1	TGTGCCAGCTCCAAAGCCAGGGTCCAATTCAATGAGCAGTTCTTC	CASSKARVQFNEQFF
-	TRBV7-8	TRBD2	TRBJ2-7	TGTGCCAGCAGCGCGGGGGGGAACTCCTACGAGCAGTACTTC	CASSAGGNSYEQYF
-	TRBV10-1	-	TRBJ2-3	TGCGCCAGCAGTGAGTCGCGGGGTACAGATACGCAGTATTTT	CASSESRGTDTQYF
once	TRBV5-4	TRBD2	TRBJ2-2	TGTGCCAGCAGCTCGATAGCGGGAGCCGGGGAGCTGTTTTTT	CASSSIAGAGELFF
-	TRBV3-1/TRBV3-2	TRBD2	TRBJ2-5	TGTGCCAGCAGCCAATGGAAAGTAGCGGGGGGAAGGGAGACCCAGTACTTC	CASSQWKVAGGRETQYF
-	TRBV6-1	TRBD1	TRBJ2-5	TGTGCCAGCAGTGAATCAGGGGGCAGGGAGACCCAGTACTTC	CASSESGGRETQYF
-	TRBV28	TRBD2	TRBJ2-3	TGTGCCAGCAGTTTGTTAGCGGGAGGGGCAGATACGCAGTATTTT	CASSLLAGGADTQYF
-	TRBV6-5	TRBD1	TRBJ1-2	TGTGCCAGCAGACCTCCGGGACAGGGGGCGGTTGGCTACACCTTC	CASRPPGQGAVGYTF
-	TRBV28	TRBD1	TRBJ2-1	TGTGCCAGCACCGGGACAGGGGCCTACAATGAGCAGTTCTTC	CASTGTGAYNEQFF
-	TRBV27	TRBD1	TRBJ1-1	TGTGCCAGCAGTCCCAAGGACAGGGGGTTTTTCCCCGAAAACACTGAAGCTTTCTTT	CASSPKDRGFFPENTEAFF